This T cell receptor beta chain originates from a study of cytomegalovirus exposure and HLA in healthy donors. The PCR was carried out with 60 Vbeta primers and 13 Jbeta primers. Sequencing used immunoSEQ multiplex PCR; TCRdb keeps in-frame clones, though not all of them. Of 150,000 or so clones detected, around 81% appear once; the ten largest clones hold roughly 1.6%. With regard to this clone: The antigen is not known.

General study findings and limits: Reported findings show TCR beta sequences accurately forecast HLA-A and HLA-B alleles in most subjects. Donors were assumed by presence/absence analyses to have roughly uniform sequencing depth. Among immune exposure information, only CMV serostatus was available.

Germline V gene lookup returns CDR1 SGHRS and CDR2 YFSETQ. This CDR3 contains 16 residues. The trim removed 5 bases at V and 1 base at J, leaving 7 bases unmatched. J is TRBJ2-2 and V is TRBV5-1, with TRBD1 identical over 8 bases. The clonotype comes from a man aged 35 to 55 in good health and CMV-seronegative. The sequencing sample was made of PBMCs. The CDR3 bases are TGCGCCAGCAGATCGACCGGGACAGGGAACACCGGGGAGCTGTTTTTT. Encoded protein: CASRSTGTGNTGELFF.